This T cell receptor beta chain was profiled in a study of blood T cell repertoires in COVID-19. CDR3 length: 15 amino acids. V was clipped by 6 bases and J by 0 bases, with 12 bases between them. CDR1 MNHEY and CDR2 SMNVEV come from the germline V gene (reference sequence). Method: immunoSEQ multiplex PCR; TCRdb's copy keeps in-frame clones and lacks some. The sample contains around 310,000 clones, nearly 90% of which appear only once. This TCR was sampled from a woman aged 40 to 50 with COVID-19, enrolled during active disease. The chain uses TRBV27 and TRBJ1-3; weak D call: TRBD1 (5 bases). Material: peripheral blood. The CDR3 coding sequence is TGTGCCAGCAGGAAGACAGCGTCCTCTGGAAACACCATATATTTT. This codes for CASRKTASSGNTIYF.